Sequencing of this T cell receptor (beta chain) was carried out in a study of T cells in Graves' hyperthyroidism and ophthalmopathy. This clonotype was counted ten times or more. Its antigen is currently unknown. RNA transcripts gave rise to amplified TCR beta CDR3 regions. RT-PCR in the first round (using the HTBI primer set) targeted the TCR CDR3. TCRdb used MiXCR to reprocess the multiplex PCR reads, holding one entry per CDR3 protein. The data contain roughly 420,000 distinct CDR3 sequences, approximately 14% of them seen just once; the ten biggest clones take up over 12%. The germline V gene has CDR1 SGDLS and CDR2 YYNGEE. CDR3 size: 17 residues. V lost 2 bases to trimming and J lost 7 bases; unmatched junction nucleotides: 7. Orbital computed tomography, thyroid ultrasound, serum thyroxine and TRAb, and clinical symptoms together informed the diagnoses. Overall study results and limits: Blood shared most expanded thyroid clonotypes above 0.001. A 13 V-J model separated ophthalmopathy from stable hyperthyroidism.

This chain links TRBV9 with TRBJ2-1, with 15 bases fitting TRBD2. The sequenced sample consisted of blood. This TCR derives from a woman aged 18 to 35 with Graves' hyperthyroidism. The CDR3 reads CASSVSTGTSGRNEQFF. In DNA, the CDR3 is TGTGCCAGCAGCGTGTCGACCGGGACTAGCGGGAGGAATGAGCAGTTCTTC. Variable domain in full (rest from reference TRBV9 and TRBJ2-1): DSGVTQTPKHLITATGQRVTLRCSPRSGDLSVYWYQQSLDQGLQFLIQYYNGEERAKGNILERFSAQQFPDLHSELNLSSLELGDSALYFCASSVSTGTSGRNEQFFGPGTRLTVL.